These 9 T cell receptor beta chains originate from one sample sequenced in a study of T cells after yellow fever vaccination. TCRdb recomputed calls from the 5' RACE reads with MiXCR, one row per CDR3 protein. The sample includes about 230,000 distinct CDR3 sequences, approximately 6.8% of them seen just once. The sequences come from CD4+ T cells sorted from PBMCs, collected on the day of the yellow fever booster vaccination. The source of these receptors is a man aged 25 to 40 who received the YFV17D yellow fever vaccine.

This clonotype was found many times. The chain has TRBV5-1 and TRBJ2-7, with D unresolved. The CDR3 contains 13 residues. Germline CDR1 and CDR2: SGHRS and YFSETQ. Trimming pared 4 bases from V and 11 bases from J, leaving 19 bases between. CDR3 DNA sequence: TGCGCCAGCAGCCAAGGACCTGGGCTCCCGAAGTACTTC. Translating gives CASSQGPGLPKYF.

In its sample, this clonotype was seen a few times. The rearrangement joins TRBV9 to TRBJ2-7; D is unclear. Germline loops: CDR1 SGDLS, CDR2 YYNGEE. V shed 0 bases and J shed 7 bases, with 17 bases lying between them. CDR3 size: 15 residues. The CDR3: CASSVEPGPLMEQYF. The CDR3 nucleotides read TGTGCCAGCAGCGTAGAACCCGGGCCGCTTATGGAGCAGTACTTC.

The gene calls are TRBV5-5 and TRBJ2-1; 9 positions agree with TRBD2. Germline CDR1 is SGHKS and CDR2 is YYEKEE (reference sequence). V trimming: 0 bases; J trimming: 9 bases; junction bases outside the gene matches: 13. CDR3 length: 17 residues. The CDR3 sequence: CASSLGLLAGNRIEQFF. For the CDR3, the DNA is TGTGCCAGCAGCTTGGGGCTCCTAGCGGGAAACAGGATTGAGCAGTTCTTC.

The sample holds a few counts of this clonotype. The chain is built from TRBV11-2 and TRBJ2-2; 10 bases are a match to TRBD2. V lost 1 base and J lost 6; bases outside the gene matches: 11. The CDR3 has 18 residues. Germline assignment: CDR1 SGHAT and CDR2 FQNNGV. Here the CDR3 reads CASSLVPAGGPRAGELFF. The CDR3, as DNA: TGTGCCAGCAGCTTAGTTCCAGCGGGAGGGCCGAGGGCCGGGGAGCTGTTTTTT.

This chain joins TRBV10-3 and TRBJ2-7; TRBD1 might be the D (5 bases). Trimming stripped 8 bases from V and 1 base from J, with 12 bases between. Germline values: CDR1 ENHRY, CDR2 SYGVKD. The CDR3 sequence is 13 residues long. As DNA, the CDR3 is TGTGCCATCGGTCAGGGCATATCCTACGAGCAGTACTTC. It yields the protein CAIGQGISYEQYF.

This clonotype has at least ten counts. This chain links TRBV18 with TRBJ2-1; tentative D call: TRBD2 (5 bases). V was cut by 3 bases and J by 2 bases, with 20 bases left in between. The CDR3 is 18 residues long. Germline values: CDR1 KGHSH, CDR2 LQKENI. This chain's CDR3 is CASSPLPTSSWAYNEQFF. CDR3 nucleotide sequence: TGTGCCAGCTCACCTCTTCCTACCTCTAGCTGGGCCTACAATGAGCAGTTCTTC.

This clonotype appeared many times. The V call is TRBV6-5, the J call TRBJ2-3; D unclear. Germline V lookup: CDR1 MNHEY, CDR2 SVGAGI. The CDR3 contains 13 residues. Trimming took 0 bases from V and 5 from J, leaving 6 bases between them. CDR3 region: CASSYSWEDTQYF. DNA of the CDR3: TGTGCCAGCAGTTACTCGTGGGAAGATACGCAGTATTTT.

This clonotype was observed a handful of times. Here the CDR3 DNA reads TGTGCCAGCAGTTTCAATAACGAGCAGTACTTC. This encodes CASSFNNEQYF. The chain combines TRBV6-6 with TRBJ2-7; D is uncertain. This CDR3 is 11 amino acids long. Trimming pared 4 bases from V and 5 bases from J, leaving 6 bases between. Germline V gene sequence: CDR1 MNHNY, CDR2 SVGAGI (reference sequence).

This clonotype turned up a few times. The J gene is TRBJ2-7, the V gene TRBV20-1; TRBD2 matches at 8 bases. Per germline, CDR1 DFQATT and CDR2 SNEGSKA (reference sequence). CDR3 length equals 14 residues. The V segment lost 2 bases and the J segment 7 bases; nucleotides outside the gene matches: 10. The CDR3 loop is CSARSEREYVEQYF. CDR3 nucleotides: TGCAGTGCTAGAAGCGAGCGGGAGTATGTGGAGCAGTACTTC.